This is a list of T cell receptor beta chains from one sample in a study of human T cells and chemical hapten exposure. Each CDR3 protein is one row after TCRdb ran MiXCR on the RACE reads. In the table there are tens of thousands of distinct CDR3 sequences, 6.6% of which are singletons. Here the sequenced sample was whole blood, taken in connection with sensitization to the hapten diphenylcyclopropenone (DPC). These receptors were taken from a young woman with alopecia areata. Some clones in this sample may be carry-over from other donors' samples. CDR3s include the opening cysteine and the closing phenylalanine or tryptophan. The D gene is left open where the match is weak. Size is omitted from some rows. Given values are once, few, many or a class for expanded clones.

V gene: TRBV5-1; J gene: TRBJ1-1; clone size: -; D gene: TRBD1; CDR3 DNA: TGCGCCAGCAGCCTCCCGGGACAGGGGACTGGGGAAGCTTTCTTT; CDR3 protein: CASSLPGQGTGEAFF
V gene: TRBV3-1; J gene: TRBJ2-5; clone size: -; D gene: -; CDR3 DNA: TGTGCCAGCAGCCAACGGCCCACGGGGGAGACCCAGTACTTC; CDR3 protein: CASSQRPTGETQYF
V gene: TRBV29-1; J gene: TRBJ2-1; clone size: many; D gene: TRBD1; CDR3 DNA: TGCAGCGTTGCTCAACAGGGGTTGCGTGAGCAGTTCTTC; CDR3 protein: CSVAQQGLREQFF
V gene: TRBV11-3; J gene: TRBJ2-7; clone size: few; D gene: -; CDR3 DNA: TGTGCCAGCAGCTTAGGTAGAGGGGAAGAGCAGTACTTC; CDR3 protein: CASSLGRGEEQYF
V gene: TRBV6-6; J gene: TRBJ1-5; clone size: -; D gene: -; CDR3 DNA: TGTGCCAGCAGTTACGGGGTGTGGCAGCCCCAGCATTTT; CDR3 protein: CASSYGVWQPQHF
V gene: TRBV6-1; J gene: TRBJ2-2; clone size: many; D gene: TRBD1; CDR3 DNA: TGTGCCAGCAGTAGCCAGGGGGCGGCCGGGGAGCTGTTTTTT; CDR3 protein: CASSSQGAAGELFF
V gene: TRBV29-1; J gene: TRBJ2-5; clone size: many; D gene: TRBD1; CDR3 DNA: TGCAGCGTCGACGGGACAGGGGCGGAGACCCAGTACTTC; CDR3 protein: CSVDGTGAETQYF
V gene: TRBV5-4; J gene: TRBJ2-5; clone size: many; D gene: TRBD2; CDR3 DNA: TGTGCCAGCAGCTCCACCCCTACTAGCGGGGGGAAGGAGACCCAGTACTTC; CDR3 protein: CASSSTPTSGGKETQYF
V gene: TRBV5-1; J gene: TRBJ1-6; clone size: many; D gene: TRBD1; CDR3 DNA: TGCGCCAGCAGCCTGCAGGGGGCCGATAATTCACCCCTCCACTTT; CDR3 protein: CASSLQGADNSPLHF
V gene: TRBV25-1; J gene: TRBJ2-7; clone size: many; D gene: -; CDR3 DNA: TGTGCCAGCAGTGTCGGGGGCACGGACGAGCAGTACTTC; CDR3 protein: CASSVGGTDEQYF
V gene: TRBV6-1; J gene: TRBJ1-4; clone size: few; D gene: TRBD1; CDR3 DNA: TGTGCCAGCAGTGAATGGGGAGGGACAGTTGCAACTAATGAAAAACTGTTTTTT; CDR3 protein: CASSEWGGTVATNEKLFF
V gene: TRBV20-1; J gene: TRBJ1-5; clone size: many; D gene: TRBD1; CDR3 DNA: TGCAGTGCGAGAATTACCGGGACAGGGGGCAATCAGCCCCAGCATTTT; CDR3 protein: CSARITGTGGNQPQHF
V gene: TRBV5-1; J gene: TRBJ1-1; clone size: -; D gene: -; CDR3 DNA: TGCGCCAGCAGCTTGACAGGGTTATTAACTGAAGCTTTCTTT; CDR3 protein: CASSLTGLLTEAFF
V gene: TRBV6-1; J gene: TRBJ1-6; clone size: -; D gene: -; CDR3 DNA: TGTGCCAGCAGTGAACGACGTTCACCCCTCCACTTT; CDR3 protein: CASSERRSPLHF
V gene: TRBV27; J gene: TRBJ1-5; clone size: many; D gene: -; CDR3 DNA: TGTGCCAGCAGTTTCTTTAGCAATCAGCCCCAGCATTTT; CDR3 protein: CASSFFSNQPQHF
V gene: TRBV18; J gene: TRBJ1-6; clone size: -; D gene: TRBD1; CDR3 DNA: TGTGCCAGCTCACCAAACTGGATAGGGGGCAATTCACCCCTCCACTTT; CDR3 protein: CASSPNWIGGNSPLHF
V gene: TRBV24-1; J gene: TRBJ1-5; clone size: many; D gene: TRBD1; CDR3 DNA: TGTGCCACCAGTGTTTCAGGGGGTGGCCAGCCCCAGCATTTT; CDR3 protein: CATSVSGGGQPQHF
V gene: TRBV21-1; J gene: TRBJ2-2; clone size: -; D gene: -; CDR3 DNA: TGTGCCAGCAGCAAAGTCGAAGGAGCGGGGGGTACCGGGGAGCTGTTTTTT; CDR3 protein: CASSKVEGAGGTGELFF
V gene: TRBV9; J gene: TRBJ2-1; clone size: few; D gene: TRBD2; CDR3 DNA: TGTGCCAGCAGCCCCCGGACTAGCGGGGGTAGACCTTACAATGAGCAGTTCTTC; CDR3 protein: CASSPRTSGGRPYNEQFF
V gene: TRBV5-5; J gene: TRBJ1-1; clone size: -; D gene: -; CDR3 DNA: TGTGCCAGCAGCTTGGGGCACACTGAAGCTTTCTTT; CDR3 protein: CASSLGHTEAFF